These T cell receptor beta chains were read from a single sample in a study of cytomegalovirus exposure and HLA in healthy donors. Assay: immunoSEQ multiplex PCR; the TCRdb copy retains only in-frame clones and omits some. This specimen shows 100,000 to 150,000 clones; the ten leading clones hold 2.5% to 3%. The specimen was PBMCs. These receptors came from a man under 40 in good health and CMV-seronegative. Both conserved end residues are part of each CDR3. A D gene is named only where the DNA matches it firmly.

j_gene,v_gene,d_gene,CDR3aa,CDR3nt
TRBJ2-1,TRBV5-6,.,CASSLVVGRTTIYDEQFF,TGTGCCAGCAGCTTGGTGGTTGGTAGGACAACCATCTACGATGAGCAGTTCTTC
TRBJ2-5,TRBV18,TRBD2,CASSLTGALGGETQYF,TGTGCCAGCTCACTAACCGGAGCCTTGGGAGGGGAGACCCAGTACTTC
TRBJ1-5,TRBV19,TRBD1,CASGDRGNNQPQHF,TGTGCCAGTGGGGACAGGGGAAATAATCAGCCCCAGCATTTT
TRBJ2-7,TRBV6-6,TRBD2,CASSLNPGLINEQYF,TGTGCCAGCAGTCTAAATCCGGGACTAATCAACGAGCAGTACTTC
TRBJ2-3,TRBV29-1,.,CSVDKESTDTQYF,TGCAGCGTGGACAAGGAGAGCACAGATACGCAGTATTTT
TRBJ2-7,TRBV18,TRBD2,CASSPNQIAGGLYEQYF,TGTGCCAGCTCACCAAACCAAATAGCGGGAGGCCTATACGAGCAGTACTTC
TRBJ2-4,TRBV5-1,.,CASSLELGTQLAKNIQYF,TGCGCCAGCAGCTTGGAGTTAGGGACTCAACTAGCCAAAAACATTCAGTACTTC
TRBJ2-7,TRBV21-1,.,CASSTSREATLASRDFYEQYF,TGTGCCAGCAGCACCTCCCGAGAAGCTACCCTGGCATCCAGAGACTTCTACGAGCAGTACTTC
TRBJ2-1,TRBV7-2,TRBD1,CASSLGPTGRGNEQFF,TGTGCCAGCAGCTTAGGGCCGACAGGGAGAGGAAATGAGCAGTTCTTC
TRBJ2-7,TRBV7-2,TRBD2,CASSITSGSSYEQYF,TGTGCCAGCAGCATTACTAGCGGGAGCTCCTACGAGCAGTACTTC
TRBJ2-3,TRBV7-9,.,CASSLAGVTDTQYF,TGTGCCAGCAGCTTAGCAGGGGTTACAGATACGCAGTATTTT
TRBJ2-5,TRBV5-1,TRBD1,CASSLFDRGREETQYF,TGCGCCAGCAGCTTGTTCGACAGGGGGCGGGAAGAGACCCAGTACTTC
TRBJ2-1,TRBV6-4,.,CASSDRAGPWYEQFF,TGTGCCAGCAGTGACCGGGCGGGCCCCTGGTATGAGCAGTTCTTC
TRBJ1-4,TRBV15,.,CATSRDEAGNEKLFF,TGTGCCACCAGCAGAGATGAGGCAGGGAATGAAAAACTGTTTTTT
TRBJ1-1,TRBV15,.,CATSRNRAMNTEAFF,TGTGCCACCAGCAGAAACAGGGCTATGAACACTGAAGCTTTCTTT
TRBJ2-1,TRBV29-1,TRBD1,CSVEGTGAQSSYNEQFF,TGCAGCGTTGAAGGGACAGGGGCCCAAAGCTCCTACAATGAGCAGTTCTTC
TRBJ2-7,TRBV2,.,CASSEGPRLAYEQYF,TGTGCCAGCAGTGAAGGGCCGAGGTTAGCCTACGAGCAGTACTTC
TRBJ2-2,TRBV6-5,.,CASSWDLNTGELFF,TGTGCCAGCAGTTGGGACTTGAACACCGGGGAGCTGTTTTTT
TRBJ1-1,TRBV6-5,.,CASSYPPGEAFF,TGTGCCAGCAGTTACCCCCCAGGAGAAGCTTTCTTT
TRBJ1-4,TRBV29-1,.,CSAQRSGSNEKLFF,TGCAGCGCCCAGCGTTCGGGATCTAATGAAAAACTGTTTTTT
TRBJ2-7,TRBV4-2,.,CASSQVLSGTYEQYF,TGTGCCAGCAGCCAAGTTCTTAGCGGAACCTACGAGCAGTACTTC
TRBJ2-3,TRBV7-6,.,CASSTALARSDTDTQYF,TGTGCCAGCAGCACCGCCCTAGCGCGGTCCGACACAGATACGCAGTATTTT
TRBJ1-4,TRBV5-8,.,CASSLDRATNEKLFF,TGTGCCAGCAGCTTGGACAGGGCAACTAATGAAAAACTGTTTTTT
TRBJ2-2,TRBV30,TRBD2,CAGISGRNTGELFF,TGTGCCGGAATAAGCGGGAGGAACACCGGGGAGCTGTTTTTT
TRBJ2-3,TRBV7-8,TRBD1,CASSLGTGYTDTQYF,TGTGCCAGCAGCTTGGGGACAGGCTACACAGATACGCAGTATTTT
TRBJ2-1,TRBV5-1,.,CASANVHRVQEQFF,TGCGCCAGCGCCAATGTACACAGGGTTCAAGAGCAGTTCTTC